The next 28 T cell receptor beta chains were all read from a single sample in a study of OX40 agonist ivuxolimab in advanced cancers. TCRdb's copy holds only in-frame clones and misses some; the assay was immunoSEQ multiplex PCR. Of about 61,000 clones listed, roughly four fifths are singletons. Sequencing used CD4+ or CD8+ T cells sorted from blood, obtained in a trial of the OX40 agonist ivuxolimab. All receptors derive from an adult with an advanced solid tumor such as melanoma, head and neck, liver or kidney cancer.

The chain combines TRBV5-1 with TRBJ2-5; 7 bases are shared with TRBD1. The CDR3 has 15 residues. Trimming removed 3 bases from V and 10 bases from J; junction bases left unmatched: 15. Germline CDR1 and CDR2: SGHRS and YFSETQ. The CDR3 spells CASSSRDSTRDVQYF. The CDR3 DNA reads TGCGCCAGCAGCTCCCGGGACAGTACAAGAGATGTCCAGTACTTC.

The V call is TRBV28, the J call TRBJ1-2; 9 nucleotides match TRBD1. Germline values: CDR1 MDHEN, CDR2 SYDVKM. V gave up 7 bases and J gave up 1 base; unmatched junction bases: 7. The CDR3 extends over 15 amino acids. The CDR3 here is CASNPGQGSNYGYTF. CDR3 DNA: TGTGCCAGCAATCCGGGACAGGGAAGTAACTATGGCTACACCTTC.

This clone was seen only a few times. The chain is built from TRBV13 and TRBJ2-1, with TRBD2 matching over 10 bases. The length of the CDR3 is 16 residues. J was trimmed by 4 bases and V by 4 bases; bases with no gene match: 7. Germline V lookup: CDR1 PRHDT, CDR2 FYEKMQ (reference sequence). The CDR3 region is CASSSSGLAVYNEQFF. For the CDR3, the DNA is TGTGCCAGCAGCTCGTCTGGACTAGCGGTATACAATGAGCAGTTCTTC.

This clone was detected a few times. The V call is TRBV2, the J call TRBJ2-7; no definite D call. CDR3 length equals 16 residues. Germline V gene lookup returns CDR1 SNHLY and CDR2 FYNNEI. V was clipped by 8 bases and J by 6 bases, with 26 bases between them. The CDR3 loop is CASGVSLASTDIEQYF. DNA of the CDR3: TGTGCCAGCGGGGTGTCCTTAGCCTCTACGGATATCGAGCAGTACTTC.

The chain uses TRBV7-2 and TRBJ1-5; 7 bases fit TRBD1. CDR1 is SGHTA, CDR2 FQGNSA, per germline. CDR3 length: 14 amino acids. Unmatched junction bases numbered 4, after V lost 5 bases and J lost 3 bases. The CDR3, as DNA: TGTGCCAGCAGCCTGACAGGGTACAATCAGCCCCAGCATTTT. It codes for CASSLTGYNQPQHF.

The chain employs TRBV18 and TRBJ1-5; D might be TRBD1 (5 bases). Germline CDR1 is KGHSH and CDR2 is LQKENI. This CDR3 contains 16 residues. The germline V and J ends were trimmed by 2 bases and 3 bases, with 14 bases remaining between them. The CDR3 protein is CASSPRQGAINQPQHF. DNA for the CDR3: TGTGCCAGCTCACCAAGGCAGGGCGCTATCAATCAGCCCCAGCATTTT.

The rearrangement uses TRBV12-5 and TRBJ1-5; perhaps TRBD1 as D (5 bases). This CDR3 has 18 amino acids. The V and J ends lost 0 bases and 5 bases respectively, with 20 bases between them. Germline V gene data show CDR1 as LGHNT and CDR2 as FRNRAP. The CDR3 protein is CASGLVILGDRAYQPQHF. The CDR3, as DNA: TGTGCTAGTGGTTTGGTAATACTTGGTGACAGAGCCTATCAGCCCCAGCATTTT.

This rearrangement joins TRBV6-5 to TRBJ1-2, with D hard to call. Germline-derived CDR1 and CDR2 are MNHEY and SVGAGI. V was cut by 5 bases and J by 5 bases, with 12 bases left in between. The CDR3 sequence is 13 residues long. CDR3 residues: CASSPRGEYGYTF. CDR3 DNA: TGTGCCAGCAGTCCCCGGGGAGAATATGGCTACACCTTC.

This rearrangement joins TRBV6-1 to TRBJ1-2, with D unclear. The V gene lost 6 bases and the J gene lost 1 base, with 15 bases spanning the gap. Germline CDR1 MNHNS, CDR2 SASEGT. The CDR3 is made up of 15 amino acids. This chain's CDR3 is CASRKDNEINYGYTF. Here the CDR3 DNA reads TGTGCCAGCAGGAAAGATAACGAAATTAACTATGGCTACACCTTC.

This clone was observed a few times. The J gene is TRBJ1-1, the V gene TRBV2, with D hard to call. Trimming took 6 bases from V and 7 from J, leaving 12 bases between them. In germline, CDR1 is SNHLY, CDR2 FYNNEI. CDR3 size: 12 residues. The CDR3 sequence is CASSVDRYEAFF. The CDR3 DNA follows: TGTGCCAGCAGCGTTGACCGTTATGAAGCTTTCTTT.

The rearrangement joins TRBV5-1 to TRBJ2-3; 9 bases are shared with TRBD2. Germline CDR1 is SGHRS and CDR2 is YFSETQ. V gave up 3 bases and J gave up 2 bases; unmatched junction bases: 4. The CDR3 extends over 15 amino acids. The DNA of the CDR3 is TGCGCCAGCAGCTCCAGCGGGGGGTTCACAGATACGCAGTATTTT. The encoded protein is CASSSSGGFTDTQYF.

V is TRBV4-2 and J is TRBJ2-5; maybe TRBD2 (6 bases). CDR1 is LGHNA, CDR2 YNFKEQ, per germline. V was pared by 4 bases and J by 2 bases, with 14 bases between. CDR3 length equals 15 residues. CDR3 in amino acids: CASSPEGAGQETQYF. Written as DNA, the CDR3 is TGTGCCAGCAGCCCCGAAGGGGCGGGACAAGAGACCCAGTACTTC.

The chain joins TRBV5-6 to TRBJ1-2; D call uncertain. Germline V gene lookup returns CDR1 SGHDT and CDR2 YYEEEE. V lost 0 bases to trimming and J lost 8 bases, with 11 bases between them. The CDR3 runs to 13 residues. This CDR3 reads CASSLGPKSGYTF. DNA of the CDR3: TGTGCCAGCAGCTTGGGACCAAAATCAGGCTACACCTTC.

The CDR3 coding sequence is TGTGCCAGCAGCGCGCGACAGGGTGAACAGCCCCAGCATTTT. It translates to CASSARQGEQPQHF. This chain uses TRBV6-1 with TRBJ1-5; TRBD1 aligns across 7 bases. Germline-derived CDR1 and CDR2 are MNHNS and SASEGT. Germline trimming cut 6 bases from V and 7 bases from J; bases unmatched to any gene: 9. The CDR3 has 14 amino acids.

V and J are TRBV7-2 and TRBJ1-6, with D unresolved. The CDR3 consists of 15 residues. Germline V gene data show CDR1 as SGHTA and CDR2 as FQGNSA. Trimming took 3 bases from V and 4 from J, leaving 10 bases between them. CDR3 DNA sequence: TGTGCCAGCAGCTTCGGAGTGGGGTATAATTCACCCCTCCACTTT. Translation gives CASSFGVGYNSPLHF.

The DNA of the CDR3 is TGTGCCTGGAGACGGGGGCCTAACACCGGGGAGCTGTTTTTT. This sequence encodes CAWRRGPNTGELFF. The J gene is TRBJ2-2, the V gene TRBV30; the D call may be TRBD1 or TRBD2 (6 bases each). There are 14 residues in the CDR3. Germline CDR1 is GTSNPN and CDR2 is SVGIG (reference sequence). V shed 3 bases and J shed 2 bases, with 10 bases lying between them.

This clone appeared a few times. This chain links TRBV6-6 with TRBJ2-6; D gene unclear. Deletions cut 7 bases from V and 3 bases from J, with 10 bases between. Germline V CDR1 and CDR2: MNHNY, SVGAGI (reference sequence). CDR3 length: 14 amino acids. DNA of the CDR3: TGTGCCAGCATGGGATCATTTGGGGCCAACGTCCTGACTTTC. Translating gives CASMGSFGANVLTF.

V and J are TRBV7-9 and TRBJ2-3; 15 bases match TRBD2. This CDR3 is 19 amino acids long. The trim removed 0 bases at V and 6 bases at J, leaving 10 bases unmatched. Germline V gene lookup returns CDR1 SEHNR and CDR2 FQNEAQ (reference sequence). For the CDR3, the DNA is TGTGCCAGCAGCTTAGCGCCCGGGACTAGCGGGGGGCCGCCCGATACGCAGTATTTT. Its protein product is CASSLAPGTSGGPPDTQYF.

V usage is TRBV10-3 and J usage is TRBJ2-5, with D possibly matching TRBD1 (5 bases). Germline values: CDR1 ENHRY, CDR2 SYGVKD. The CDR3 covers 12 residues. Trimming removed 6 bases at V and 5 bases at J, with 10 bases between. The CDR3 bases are TGTGCCATCAGCAGGGTTCAGGAGACCCAGTACTTC. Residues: CAISRVQETQYF.

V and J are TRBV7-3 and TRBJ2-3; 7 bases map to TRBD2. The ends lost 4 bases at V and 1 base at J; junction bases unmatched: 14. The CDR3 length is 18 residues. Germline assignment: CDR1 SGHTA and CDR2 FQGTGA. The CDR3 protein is CASSSIPGSRGGTDTQYF. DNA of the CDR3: TGTGCCAGCAGCTCGATCCCGGGGAGTCGGGGGGGCACAGATACGCAGTATTTT.

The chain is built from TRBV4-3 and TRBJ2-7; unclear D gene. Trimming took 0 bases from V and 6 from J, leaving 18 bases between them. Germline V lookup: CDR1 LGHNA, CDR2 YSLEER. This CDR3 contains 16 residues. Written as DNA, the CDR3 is TGCGCCAGCAGCCAAGATCTTGGTGGCCGAGGTTTCGAGCAGTACTTC. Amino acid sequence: CASSQDLGGRGFEQYF.

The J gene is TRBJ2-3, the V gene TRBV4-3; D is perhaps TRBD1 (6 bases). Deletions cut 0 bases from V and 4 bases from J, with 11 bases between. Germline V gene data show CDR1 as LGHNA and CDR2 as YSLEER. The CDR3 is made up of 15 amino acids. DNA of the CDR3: TGCGCCAGCAGCCAAGATCGAGGGGGTTCAGATACGCAGTATTTT. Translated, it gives CASSQDRGGSDTQYF.

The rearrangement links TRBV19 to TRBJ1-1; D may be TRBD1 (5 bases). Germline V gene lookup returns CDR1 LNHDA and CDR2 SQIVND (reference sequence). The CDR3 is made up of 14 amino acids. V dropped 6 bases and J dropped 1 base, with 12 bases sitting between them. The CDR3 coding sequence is TGTGCCAGTAGCGGTCGGGGGGAGAACACTGAAGCTTTCTTT. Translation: CASSGRGENTEAFF.

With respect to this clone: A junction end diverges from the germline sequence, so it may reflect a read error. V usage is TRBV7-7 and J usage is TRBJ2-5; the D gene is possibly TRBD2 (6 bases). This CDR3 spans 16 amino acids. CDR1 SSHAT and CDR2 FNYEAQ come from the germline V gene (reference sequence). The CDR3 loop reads CASSLGVGGVQETQYF. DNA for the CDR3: TGTGCTAGCAGCTTAGGGGTGGGGGGAGTCCAAGAGACCCAGTACTTC.

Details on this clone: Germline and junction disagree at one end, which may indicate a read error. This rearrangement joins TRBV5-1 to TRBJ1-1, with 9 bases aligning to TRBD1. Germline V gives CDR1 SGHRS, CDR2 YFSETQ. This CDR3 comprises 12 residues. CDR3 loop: CVSSLVGTGAFF. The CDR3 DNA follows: TGCGTCAGCAGCTTGGTGGGGACAGGGGCTTTCTTT.

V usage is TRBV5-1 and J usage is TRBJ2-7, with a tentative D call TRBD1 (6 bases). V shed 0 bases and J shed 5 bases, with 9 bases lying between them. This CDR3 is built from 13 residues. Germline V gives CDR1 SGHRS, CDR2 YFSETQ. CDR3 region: CASSLDRAHEQYF. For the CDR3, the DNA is TGCGCCAGCAGCTTGGACAGGGCCCACGAGCAGTACTTC.

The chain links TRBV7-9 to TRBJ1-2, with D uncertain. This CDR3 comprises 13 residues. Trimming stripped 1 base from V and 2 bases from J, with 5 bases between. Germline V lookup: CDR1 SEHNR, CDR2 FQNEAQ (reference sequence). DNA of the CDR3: TGTGCCAGCAGCTTAGGTGTGAACTATGGCTACACCTTC. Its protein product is CASSLGVNYGYTF.

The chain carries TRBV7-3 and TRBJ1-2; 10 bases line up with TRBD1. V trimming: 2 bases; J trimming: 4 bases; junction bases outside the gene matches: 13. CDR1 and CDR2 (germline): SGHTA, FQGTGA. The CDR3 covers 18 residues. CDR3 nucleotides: TGTGCCAGCAGCTTATCGCCCCAGGGGACAGGGGACGTCTATGGCTACACCTTC. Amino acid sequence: CASSLSPQGTGDVYGYTF. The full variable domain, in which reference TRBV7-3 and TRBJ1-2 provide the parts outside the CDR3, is GAGVSQTPSNKVTEKGKYVELRCDPISGHTALYWYRQSLGQGPEFLIYFQGTGAADDSGLPNDRFFAVRPEGSVSTLKIQRTERGDSAVYLCASSLSPQGTGDVYGYTFGSGTRLTVV.